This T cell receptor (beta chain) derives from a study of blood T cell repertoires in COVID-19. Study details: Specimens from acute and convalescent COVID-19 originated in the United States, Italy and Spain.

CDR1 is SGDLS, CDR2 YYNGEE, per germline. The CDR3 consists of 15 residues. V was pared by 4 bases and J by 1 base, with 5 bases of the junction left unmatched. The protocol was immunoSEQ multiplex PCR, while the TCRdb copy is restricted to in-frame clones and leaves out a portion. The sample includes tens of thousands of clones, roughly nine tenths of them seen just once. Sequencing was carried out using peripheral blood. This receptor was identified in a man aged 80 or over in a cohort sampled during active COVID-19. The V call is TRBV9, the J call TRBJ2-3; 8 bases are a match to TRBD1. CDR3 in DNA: TGTGCCAGCAGCCCGGACAGGGACCGCACAGATACGCAGTATTTT. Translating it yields CASSPDRDRTDTQYF. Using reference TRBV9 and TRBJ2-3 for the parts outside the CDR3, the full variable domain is DSGVTQTPKHLITATGQRVTLRCSPRSGDLSVYWYQQSLDQGLQFLIQYYNGEERAKGNILERFSAQQFPDLHSELNLSSLELGDSALYFCASSPDRDRTDTQYFGPGTRLTVL.